One and the same sample provided the 15 T cell receptor beta chains below, sequenced in a study of blood T cells in healthy people across ages. PCR was performed a second time for about 6 to 12 cycles using a sample-barcoded 5' primer and a J-beta primer mix. TCRdb ran MiXCR on the 5' RACE reads and lists one entry per CDR3 protein. The data hold hundreds of thousands of distinct CDR3 sequences, with about 52% observed a single time. Sequencing used blood. The receptors come from an older woman in good health.

V is TRBV20-1 and J is TRBJ2-1; no clear D gene. The V and J ends lost 0 bases and 4 bases respectively, with 16 bases between them. Germline values: CDR1 DFQATT, CDR2 SNEGSKA (reference sequence). The CDR3 sequence is 16 residues long. CDR3 in amino acids: CSARDSRQIRYNEQFF. As DNA, the CDR3 is TGCAGTGCTAGAGATTCTCGACAAATACGATACAATGAGCAGTTCTTC.

This clonotype has only a few counts. The chain uses TRBV20-1 and TRBJ2-3, with D possibly matching TRBD2 (7 bases). The ends were cut back, 3 bases at V and 5 bases at J, with 15 bases in the middle. The germline V gene has CDR1 DFQATT and CDR2 SNEGSKA (reference sequence). The CDR3 length is 14 residues. The CDR3 DNA is TGCAGTGCTAGCGGCGGGAGACAGGAAGATACGCAGTATTTT. This sequence encodes CSASGGRQEDTQYF.

This chain's CDR3 is CASSVELAGNNEQFF. The CDR3 nucleotides read TGTGCCAGCAGCGTAGAGCTAGCGGGGAACAATGAGCAGTTCTTC. The V and J genes are TRBV7-2 and TRBJ2-1, with 9 bases aligning to TRBD2. J was trimmed by 5 bases and V by 5 bases; bases with no gene match: 7. In germline, CDR1 is SGHTA, CDR2 FQGNSA. The CDR3 sequence is 15 residues long.

This chain joins TRBV7-2 and TRBJ2-7, with D tentatively TRBD1 or TRBD2 (5 bases each). This CDR3 comprises 14 residues. Trimming shortened V by 4 bases and J by 4 bases, and 14 bases separated the two germline ends. Germline V lookup: CDR1 SGHTA, CDR2 FQGNSA. DNA of the CDR3: TGTGCCAGCAGCTCGGGGCAGGAGCGGTACGAGCAGTACTTC. Protein: CASSSGQERYEQYF.

This clonotype has only a few counts. The CDR3 spells CSASWAHGDRPQETQYF. CDR3 coding DNA: TGCAGTGCTAGTTGGGCCCATGGGGACAGACCACAAGAGACCCAGTACTTC. The chain uses TRBV20-1 and TRBJ2-5, with 7 positions matching TRBD1. J lost 2 bases, V lost 3 bases, and 15 bases had no gene match. Germline V gene sequence: CDR1 DFQATT, CDR2 SNEGSKA (reference sequence). The CDR3 consists of 17 residues.

Written as DNA, the CDR3 is TGCAGCATTACACAACAGGGGAGTCCCAATGAAAAACTGTTTTTT. Encoded protein: CSITQQGSPNEKLFF. This chain links TRBV29-1 with TRBJ1-4; TRBD1 agrees at 7 bases. Per germline, CDR1 SQVTM and CDR2 ANQGSEA. With 8 bases clipped from V and 5 bases from J, the junction kept 14 bases outside the gene matches. The CDR3 covers 15 residues.

The chain employs TRBV20-1 and TRBJ2-2, with TRBD2 matching over 9 bases. Germline V gene sequence: CDR1 DFQATT, CDR2 SNEGSKA (reference sequence). V shed 5 bases and J 7 bases; nucleotides not matched to a gene: 11. This CDR3 contains 15 residues. Here the CDR3 DNA reads TGCAGTGCTCCTGTAGCGGGAGTGTCGGGCGGGGAGCTGTTTTTT. It specifies CSAPVAGVSGGELFF.

This clonotype was seen a handful of times. The chain joins TRBV6-2 or TRBV6-3 to TRBJ2-1; 9 bases are a match to TRBD2. The CDR3 runs 15 residues. Germline V gives CDR1 MNHEY, CDR2 SVGEGT. The V segment lost 5 bases and the J segment 9 bases; nucleotides outside the gene matches: 11. For the CDR3, the DNA is TGTGCCAGCAGTGAACCGGCCAGCGGGAGGTTTGAGCAGTTCTTC. Amino acids: CASSEPASGRFEQFF.

J is TRBJ2-5 and V is TRBV20-1; 12 nucleotides agree with TRBD2. Germline lookup yields CDR1 DFQATT and CDR2 SNEGSKA (reference sequence). The CDR3 runs to 15 residues. Unmatched junction bases numbered 15, after V lost 5 bases and J lost 11 bases. The CDR3 region is CSALRTSGAYNEQYF. The CDR3 DNA reads as TGCAGTGCTTTGAGGACTAGCGGGGCCTACAATGAGCAGTACTTC.

The V call is TRBV20-1, the J call TRBJ2-1; 8 bases agree with TRBD1. Trimming at V came to 0 bases and at J to 5 bases, leaving 6 bases not matched to a gene. Germline CDR1 reads DFQATT; CDR2 reads SNEGSKA (reference sequence). This CDR3 is 15 amino acids long. DNA of the CDR3: TGCAGTGCTAGAGACGACAGGGGAGCGAACAATGAGCAGTTCTTC. Translation: CSARDDRGANNEQFF.

In nucleotides, the CDR3 is TGTGCCAGCTCACCTTCCCTCAATGAGCAGTTCTTC. Amino acid sequence: CASSPSLNEQFF. The J gene is TRBJ2-1, the V gene TRBV18, with D unresolved. The CDR3 extends over 12 amino acids. Germline assignment: CDR1 KGHSH and CDR2 LQKENI. Trimming removed 3 bases from V and 6 bases from J, with 6 bases in between.

This chain joins TRBV20-1 and TRBJ2-1; 9 bases match TRBD1. Germline CDR1 DFQATT, CDR2 SNEGSKA (reference sequence). The CDR3 contains 13 residues. V lost 3 bases to trimming and J lost 10 bases; unmatched junction nucleotides: 7. The CDR3 sequence: CSARAMGQGEQFF. Here the CDR3 DNA reads TGCAGTGCTAGGGCAATGGGACAGGGCGAGCAGTTCTTC.

Only a few counts were recorded for this clonotype. The chain couples TRBV7-2 to TRBJ2-5, with a possible D match to TRBD1 (5 bases). The germline V gene has CDR1 SGHTA and CDR2 FQGNSA. There are 16 residues in the CDR3. V lost 2 bases and J 2 bases, leaving 15 bases between the germline ends. The CDR3 DNA is TGTGCCAGCAGCTTATGGACACGGGTTGGGCAAGAGACCCAGTACTTC. Protein product: CASSLWTRVGQETQYF.

This sequence joins TRBV7-3 and TRBJ2-1; no definite D call. Germline V gives CDR1 SGHTA, CDR2 FQGTGA. V gave up 0 bases and J gave up 2 bases, with 8 bases separating them. This CDR3 contains 15 residues. The CDR3 DNA sequence: TGTGCCAGCAGCTTAACCCATTACACCTACAATGAGCAGTTCTTC. It encodes CASSLTHYTYNEQFF. The complete variable domain, with remaining parts taken from reference TRBV7-3 and TRBJ2-1, reads GAGVSQTPSNKVTEKGKYVELRCDPISGHTALYWYRQSLGQGPEFLIYFQGTGAADDSGLPNDRFFAVRPEGSVSTLKIQRTERGDSAVYLCASSLTHYTYNEQFFGPGTRLTVL.

This clonotype has only a few counts. The gene calls are TRBV5-1 and TRBJ1-2; 7 positions agree with TRBD1. The CDR3 runs 13 residues. V was pared by 1 base and J by 6 bases, with 3 bases of the junction left unmatched. CDR1 is SGHRS, CDR2 YFSETQ, per germline. The CDR3 DNA sequence: TGCGCCAGCAGCTTGAGGACAGGAGATGGCTACACCTTC. Protein product: CASSLRTGDGYTF.